Listed below are T cell receptor beta chains from one sample, sequenced in a study of blood T cell repertoires in COVID-19. Sequenced by immunoSEQ multiplex PCR; TCRdb stores in-frame clones only, minus some. This repertoire shows about 200,000 clones, over 75% found once; its top ten account for roughly 7.9%. What was sequenced was peripheral blood. The source is a woman aged 80 or over with acute or convalescent COVID-19. Both conserved end residues are part of each CDR3. D genes are given only for firm matches. Rows give clone size only sometimes, using once, few, many, or a class for an expanded clone.

size	D	V	J	length	CDR3	DNA
NA	TRBD2	TRBV6-5	TRBJ2-5	16	CASSWTSGGTKETQYF	TGTGCCAGCAGTTGGACTAGCGGGGGGACTAAAGAGACCCAGTACTTC
NA	NA	TRBV5-1	TRBJ2-2	16	CASSLGGGRSTGELFF	TGCGCCAGCAGCTTGGGTGGAGGGAGGAGCACCGGGGAGCTGTTTTTT
NA	TRBD2	TRBV11-2	TRBJ2-1	15	CASSSPAGGSNEQFF	TGTGCCAGCAGCTCCCCAGCGGGAGGTAGTAATGAGCAGTTCTTC
NA	NA	TRBV7-9	TRBJ1-4	12	CASTQNQEKLFF	TGTGCCAGCACTCAAAATCAGGAAAAACTGTTTTTT
NA	NA	TRBV7-8	TRBJ2-1	12	CASSFPSGKEFF	TGTGCCAGCAGCTTCCCGTCGGGGAAAGAGTTCTTC
NA	NA	TRBV7-9	TRBJ2-7	14	CASSATNMNYEQYF	TGTGCCAGCAGCGCCACAAATATGAACTACGAGCAGTACTTC
once	NA	TRBV9	TRBJ2-3	14	CASSVSTQTDTQYF	TGTGCCAGCAGCGTCAGTACACAGACGGATACGCAGTATTTT
few	TRBD2	TRBV6-1	TRBJ2-7	15	CASSEAGTSGYEQYF	TGTGCCAGCAGTGAGGCCGGGACTAGCGGCTACGAGCAGTACTTC
NA	NA	TRBV5-1	TRBJ2-3	14	CASSPGNSEDTQYF	TGCGCCAGCAGCCCAGGCAATTCAGAAGATACGCAGTATTTT
NA	TRBD2	TRBV7-3	TRBJ2-3	20	CASSPGVGHLSGTLSDTQYF	TGTGCCAGCAGCCCCGGAGTGGGGCATCTTAGCGGGACTTTATCAGATACGCAGTATTTT
NA	NA	TRBV2	TRBJ2-5	12	CASTPRSETQYF	TGTGCCAGCACTCCGAGGAGTGAGACCCAGTACTTC
NA	TRBD2	TRBV19	TRBJ2-5	15	CASSGGLAGFETQYF	TGTGCCAGTAGTGGGGGACTAGCGGGATTCGAGACCCAGTACTTC
NA	NA	TRBV14	TRBJ1-2	14	CASSQDQAYYGYTF	TGTGCCAGCAGCCAAGACCAGGCATACTATGGCTACACCTTC
NA	NA	TRBV9	TRBJ2-5	16	CASSVVPGGARETQYF	TGTGCCAGCAGCGTAGTGCCTGGGGGGGCCCGTGAGACCCAGTACTTC
few	NA	TRBV29-1	TRBJ1-1	12	CSVEGGATEAFF	TGCAGCGTTGAAGGGGGAGCAACTGAAGCTTTCTTT
NA	TRBD2	TRBV24-1	TRBJ2-1	15	CATSMGGSSYNEQFF	TGTGCCACCAGTATGGGGGGGAGCTCCTACAATGAGCAGTTCTTC
NA	TRBD2	TRBV5-6	TRBJ2-3	18	CASSSRRLAGVGTDTQYF	TGTGCCAGCAGCTCCCGCCGACTAGCGGGAGTGGGCACAGATACGCAGTATTTT
NA	TRBD2	TRBV6-2/TRBV6-3	TRBJ2-7	15	CASSYSAAGSYEQYF	TGTGCCAGCAGTTACTCGGCAGCGGGGTCCTACGAGCAGTACTTC
NA	TRBD1	TRBV10-3	TRBJ1-1	16	CAIRPDRAGINTEAFF	TGTGCCATCAGACCCGACAGGGCCGGAATAAACACTGAAGCTTTCTTT
once	TRBD2	TRBV12-3/TRBV12-4	TRBJ2-5	12	CASGLVSETQYF	TGTGCCAGCGGACTAGTGTCCGAGACCCAGTACTTC
NA	NA	TRBV2	TRBJ1-1	12	CASSYLNTEAFF	TGTGCCAGCAGTTACTTGAACACTGAAGCTTTCTTT
NA	NA	TRBV2	TRBJ1-1	13	CASSGQLNTEAFF	TGTGCCAGCAGTGGACAGCTGAACACTGAAGCTTTCTTT
NA	NA	TRBV11-2	TRBJ1-2	18	CASSLVGIRGFVSGGYTF	TGTGCCAGCAGCCTAGTCGGGATCAGGGGTTTTGTCTCGGGAGGCTACACCTTC
NA	NA	TRBV6-5	TRBJ2-2	13	CASTLRNTGELFF	TGTGCCAGCACCCTGAGGAACACCGGGGAGCTGTTTTTT
NA	TRBD2	TRBV7-2	TRBJ2-7	18	CASSSPRKPGLASYEQYF	TGTGCCAGCAGCTCTCCCAGGAAACCGGGACTAGCGTCCTACGAGCAGTACTTC
NA	NA	TRBV7-7	TRBJ2-5	15	CASSLAGGPPETQYF	TGTGCCAGCAGCTTAGCGGGGGGGCCTCCAGAGACCCAGTACTTC
once	NA	TRBV7-8	TRBJ1-3	15	CASSTPRGSGNTIYF	TGTGCCAGCAGCACCCCTAGGGGGTCTGGAAACACCATATATTTT
NA	TRBD1	TRBV6-7	TRBJ2-4	17	CASSYSTTGGNKNIQYF	TGTGCCAGCAGTTACTCGACTACAGGGGGAAACAAAAACATTCAGTACTTC
NA	NA	TRBV5-1	TRBJ1-3	15	CASSLGTVSGNTIYF	TGCGCCAGCAGCTTGGGAACGGTATCAGGAAACACCATATATTTT
few	TRBD1	TRBV2	TRBJ1-4	15	CASSPGTGSQEKLFF	TGTGCCAGCAGCCCCGGGACAGGGAGTCAGGAAAAACTGTTTTTT
NA	NA	TRBV19	TRBJ1-5	14	CASSGQPNNQPQHF	TGTGCCAGTAGTGGACAGCCCAACAATCAGCCCCAGCATTTT
NA	NA	TRBV12-5	TRBJ2-7	13	CASGLGLGGEQYF	TGTGCTAGTGGTTTGGGACTCGGCGGGGAGCAGTACTTC
NA	TRBD1	TRBV5-1	TRBJ2-3	15	CASSYRGEETDTQYF	TGCGCCAGCAGCTACAGGGGTGAGGAAACAGATACGCAGTATTTT
few	NA	TRBV24-1	TRBJ1-5	13	CATSTGSNQPQHF	TGTGCCACCAGTACAGGTAGCAATCAGCCCCAGCATTTT
NA	TRBD1	TRBV6-2/TRBV6-3	TRBJ1-1	14	CASSPDGATGRGFF	TGTGCCAGCAGCCCAGATGGGGCGACAGGGCGGGGTTTCTTT
NA	TRBD1	TRBV7-9	TRBJ2-1	12	CASSQNNRGQFF	TGTGCCAGCAGCCAAAATAACAGGGGGCAGTTCTTC